A single sample is the source of the 24 T cell receptor beta chains below, sequenced in a study of response to subunit inactivated influenza vaccine. TCRdb called the RT-PCR reads again in MiXCR, with one record for every CDR3 protein. The sample holds over 800,000 distinct CDR3 sequences, around 20% seen once. The sequencing here drew on PBMCs from blood, taken 4 to 6 days after vaccination. The receptors shown here come from a man aged 50 to 60 who received an inactivated influenza vaccine.

V and J are TRBV20-1 and TRBJ2-5; D gene uncertain. The V and J ends lost 3 bases and 2 bases respectively, with 10 bases between them. The CDR3 is made up of 13 amino acids. Germline CDR1 is DFQATT and CDR2 is SNEGSKA (reference sequence). Here the CDR3 reads CSASRTPQETQYF. The CDR3 DNA is TGCAGTGCTAGTAGGACGCCTCAAGAGACCCAGTACTTC.

The chain recombines TRBV30 with TRBJ1-1; D is unclear. The V end was cut by 0 bases, the J end by 6 bases, with 5 bases between. Germline V gives CDR1 GTSNPN, CDR2 SVGIG (reference sequence). The CDR3 spans 11 residues. The CDR3 DNA sequence: TGTGCCTGGAGTGTATGGGCTGAAGCTTTCTTT. It specifies CAWSVWAEAFF.

This clonotype was recorded many times. The V gene is TRBV4-3, the J gene TRBJ2-1, with TRBD2 identical over 13 bases. Germline CDR1 is LGHNA and CDR2 is YSLEER. The CDR3 consists of 15 residues. The V segment lost 2 bases and the J segment 9 bases; nucleotides outside the gene matches: 4. In DNA, the CDR3 is TGCGCCAGCAGCCAAACTAGCGGGGGGGCAGGTGAGCAGTTCTTC. It is translated as CASSQTSGGAGEQFF.

The chain is built from TRBV7-2 and TRBJ2-3, with TRBD2 as a possible D gene (6 bases). Germline CDR1 is SGHTA and CDR2 is FQGNSA. The V gene lost 2 bases and the J gene lost 6 bases, with 18 bases spanning the gap. The CDR3 totals 16 residues. Here the CDR3 DNA reads TGTGCCAGCAGCTTACTCGGGGCGGGAAATGGGGATACGCAGTATTTT. Translated, it gives CASSLLGAGNGDTQYF.

In its sample, this clonotype was seen many times. The rearrangement joins TRBV7-8 to TRBJ2-5, with D possibly TRBD2 on 6 matching bases. The CDR3 is made up of 12 amino acids. Trimming removed 1 base at V and 9 bases at J, with 9 bases between. From germline, CDR1 is SGHVS and CDR2 FQNEAQ. The CDR3: CASSLGRRAQYF. In nucleotides, the CDR3 is TGTGCCAGCAGCTTAGGCCGGAGGGCCCAGTACTTC.

V usage is TRBV24-1 and J usage is TRBJ2-3, with D possibly being TRBD2 (6 bases). CDR1 is KGHDR, CDR2 SFDVKD, per germline. V lost 1 base and J lost 0, with 13 bases in between. The CDR3 sequence is 17 residues long. The CDR3 loop is CATSDFIGGVSTDTQYF. CDR3 bases: TGTGCCACCAGTGATTTTATCGGCGGGGTGAGCACAGATACGCAGTATTTT.

This clonotype came up a few times. The chain is built from TRBV12-3 or TRBV12-4 and TRBJ2-7, with TRBD1 matching 8 bases. The CDR3 sequence is 15 residues long. With V trimmed by 4 bases and J by 2 bases, 7 bases remained unmatched. CDR3 amino acids: CASSWGQATTYEQYF. CDR3 DNA sequence: TGTGCCAGCAGTTGGGGACAGGCGACAACCTACGAGCAGTACTTC.

The V call is TRBV20-1, the J call TRBJ2-3; D possibly corresponds to TRBD1 (6 bases). V was trimmed by 3 bases and J by 2 bases, leaving 12 bases between them. The germline CDR1 and CDR2 sequences are DFQATT and SNEGSKA (reference sequence). The CDR3 is 14 residues long. The CDR3 is CSARLPGATDTQYF. CDR3 DNA sequence: TGCAGTGCTAGGTTACCAGGGGCCACAGATACGCAGTATTTT.

This clonotype has just a few counts. The CDR3: CASSPGPGTGTYEQYF. Here the CDR3 DNA reads TGTGCCAGCAGCCCCGGCCCCGGGACAGGGACCTACGAGCAGTACTTC. The chain recombines TRBV5-5 with TRBJ2-7, with 9 bases identical to TRBD1. This CDR3 contains 16 residues. The V and J ends lost 4 bases and 2 bases, in that order; junction bases with no gene match: 10. The V gene's germline CDR1 is SGHKS and CDR2 YYEKEE (reference sequence).

V is TRBV7-9 and J is TRBJ2-3, with a weak D call TRBD2 (6 bases). The CDR3 totals 13 residues. Germline CDR1 SEHNR, CDR2 FQNEAQ (reference sequence). V dropped 5 bases and J dropped 6 bases, with 12 bases sitting between them. CDR3 region: CASSPPGVDTQYF. The DNA of the CDR3 is TGTGCCAGCAGCCCTCCGGGGGTGGATACGCAGTATTTT.

This clonotype was counted only a few times. The J gene is TRBJ2-7, the V gene TRBV4-3, with TRBD2 as a possible D gene (6 bases). Trimming shortened V by 1 base and J by 3 bases, and 10 bases separated the two germline ends. Germline V gene data show CDR1 as LGHNA and CDR2 as YSLEER. This CDR3 contains 14 residues. The CDR3 loop is CASSQGAAGYEQYF. The CDR3, as DNA: TGCGCCAGCAGCCAAGGGGCAGCGGGCTACGAGCAGTACTTC.

The chain couples TRBV28 to TRBJ2-3, with TRBD2 matching 7 bases. The CDR3 loop spans 15 amino acids. The germline gives CDR1 MDHEN, CDR2 SYDVKM. Trimming at V came to 5 bases and at J to 1 base, leaving 6 bases not matched to a gene. In DNA, the CDR3 is TGTGCCAGCAGTGGCGGGAGCGTAGGCACAGATACGCAGTATTTT. Translation gives CASSGGSVGTDTQYF.

There are a few counts of this clonotype. The chain employs TRBV6-1 and TRBJ2-1; the D is unclear. Per the germline V gene, CDR1 is MNHNS and CDR2 is SASEGT. Trimming took off 5 bases at V and 8 bases at J, with 13 bases between the two ends. The CDR3 has 13 amino acids. CDR3 in amino acids: CASSQTPWDEQFF. CDR3 bases: TGTGCCAGCAGTCAGACTCCCTGGGATGAGCAGTTCTTC.

This clonotype was counted a few times. This sequence joins TRBV5-1 and TRBJ1-4; tentatively, D is TRBD1 (5 bases). The CDR3 runs to 14 residues. Germline lookup yields CDR1 SGHRS and CDR2 YFSETQ. V lost 4 bases and J lost 6, with 13 bases in between. CDR3 bases: TGCGCCAGCAGCAACGGGGCGTCCTATGAAAAACTGTTTTTT. It translates to CASSNGASYEKLFF.

In its sample, this clonotype was seen a few times. The gene calls are TRBV29-1 and TRBJ1-1; no definite D call. This CDR3 comprises 13 residues. With 4 bases removed from V and 4 bases from J, the gap between germline ends came to 13 bases. Germline CDR1 SQVTM, CDR2 ANQGSEA. CDR3 DNA: TGCAGCGTTGGTGGCAACGAGGGCACTGAAGCTTTCTTT. Encoded protein: CSVGGNEGTEAFF. The full variable domain, with the rest looked up from reference TRBV29-1 and TRBJ1-1, is SAVISQKPSRDICQRGTSLTIQCQVDSQVTMMFWYRQQPGQSLTLIATANQGSEATYESGFVIDKFPISRPNLTFSTLTVSNMSPEDSSIYLCSVGGNEGTEAFFGQGTRLTVV.

This clonotype was recorded a few times. The genes are TRBV6-2 or TRBV6-3 and TRBJ2-7; D not certain. V lost 5 bases to trimming and J lost 3 bases, with 20 bases between them. Germline values: CDR1 MNHEY, CDR2 SVGEGT. This CDR3 has 16 residues. The CDR3 loop is CASSPLRTLLRYEQYF. CDR3 DNA sequence: TGTGCCAGCAGTCCCCTTCGGACCTTGTTACGCTACGAGCAGTACTTC.

This clonotype was seen a few times. This chain joins TRBV4-3 and TRBJ2-7; the D is unclear. The CDR3 loop spans 15 amino acids. In germline, CDR1 is LGHNA, CDR2 YSLEER. Deletions cut 0 bases from V and 2 bases from J, with 11 bases between. CDR3 nucleotide sequence: TGCGCCAGCAGCCAAGATTTATCAATACCCTACGAGCAGTACTTC. It yields the protein CASSQDLSIPYEQYF.

The chain carries TRBV7-4 and TRBJ2-7; 12 bases fit TRBD2. Germline-derived CDR1 and CDR2 are SGHVT and SQSDAQ. With 2 bases clipped from V and 2 bases from J, the junction kept 4 bases outside the gene matches. The CDR3 contains 16 residues. The CDR3 loop is CASSLMRTSGTYEQYF. DNA of the CDR3: TGTGCCAGCAGCTTAATGAGGACTAGCGGGACCTACGAGCAGTACTTC.

This clonotype occurred a few times. The CDR3 spells CASSPRLARYNEQFF. The CDR3 DNA follows: TGTGCCAGCAGCCCCAGACTAGCGAGATACAATGAGCAGTTCTTC. The V and J genes are TRBV14 and TRBJ2-1, with TRBD2 identical over 8 bases. Trimming cost V 4 bases and J 4 bases; bases outside gene matches: 6. In germline, CDR1 is SGHDN, CDR2 FVKESK. The CDR3 totals 15 residues.

This clonotype appeared many times. CDR3 sequence reads: CASRATGGQGYF. The CDR3 bases are TGTGCCAGCAGAGCAACAGGGGGCCAGGGGTATTTT. V usage is TRBV7-2 and J usage is TRBJ2-3; 9 nucleotides align to TRBD1. The CDR3 is 12 amino acids. The J segment lost 14 bases and the V segment lost 6 bases, leaving 9 bases of the junction unmatched. Germline V gene data show CDR1 as SGHTA and CDR2 as FQGNSA.

The chain uses TRBV6-5 and TRBJ2-3, with a weak D call TRBD1 (5 bases). Germline CDR1 is MNHEY and CDR2 is SVGAGI. The CDR3 has 16 residues. V was trimmed by 0 bases and J by 6 bases, leaving 16 bases between them. CDR3 sequence (DNA): TGTGCCAGCAGTTACTCCCCGGCAGGGTCCCAGGATACGCAGTATTTT. Protein sequence: CASSYSPAGSQDTQYF.

The V gene is TRBV5-1, the J gene TRBJ2-3; 10 bases match TRBD2. CDR1 and CDR2 (germline): SGHRS, YFSETQ. After removal of 2 bases from V and 7 bases from J, the junction contained 4 bases not matched to a gene. CDR3 length: 14 residues. CDR3 nucleotides: TGCGCCAGCAGCTTAAGCGGGGGGGCGAATACGCAGTATTTT. Its protein is CASSLSGGANTQYF.

This chain uses TRBV20-1 with TRBJ2-3, with D possibly matching TRBD2 (5 bases). CDR3 length equals 14 residues. Germline CDR1 and CDR2: DFQATT and SNEGSKA (reference sequence). Deletions cut 0 bases from V and 6 bases from J, with 13 bases between. This CDR3 is CSARDRGWSDTQYF. The DNA for the CDR3 is TGCAGTGCTAGAGACCGGGGTTGGTCGGATACGCAGTATTTT.

This chain uses TRBV27 with TRBJ2-1; perhaps D is TRBD1 or TRBD2 (5 bases each). V lost 0 bases to trimming and J lost 9 bases, with 18 bases between them. Germline CDR1 reads MNHEY; CDR2 reads SMNVEV (reference sequence). This CDR3 is 16 amino acids long. The CDR3 sequence is CASSLSGGTIGGEQFF. CDR3 DNA: TGTGCCAGCAGTTTATCTGGGGGAACGATCGGCGGTGAGCAGTTCTTC.